These 26 T cell receptor beta chains share one sample of origin, sequenced in a study of glioma-infiltrating T cells. The iRepertoire nested amplicon-rescue multiplex PCR amplified TCR alpha and beta CDR3s from RNA. TCRdb analysed the multiplex PCR reads with MiXCR anew, one entry per CDR3 protein. The data show around 350,000 distinct CDR3 sequences, with more than 35% seen just once and 12% held by the top ten. Source material: glioma tissue, nonneoplastic brain tissue, or PBMCs (not recorded which). The source is a human donor with low-grade glioma or glioblastoma, undergoing nonglioma brain surgery, or in good health (not recorded which).

The sample holds many counts of this clonotype. The gene calls are TRBV28 and TRBJ1-1, with no clear D. The CDR3 contains 13 residues. V lost 2 bases, J lost 4 bases, and 8 bases lay in between. Germline lookup yields CDR1 MDHEN and CDR2 SYDVKM. The CDR3 region is CASSLNEGTEAFF. DNA of the CDR3: TGTGCCAGCAGTTTAAATGAAGGCACTGAAGCTTTCTTT.

This clonotype came up once. The rearrangement joins TRBV29-1 to TRBJ2-7; 7 bases match TRBD2. V gave up 7 bases and J gave up 3 bases; unmatched junction bases: 12. This CDR3 comprises 14 residues. Germline V CDR1 and CDR2: SQVTM, ANQGSEA. This chain's CDR3 is CSAGGGLALYEQYF. The DNA for the CDR3 is TGCAGCGCGGGGGGTGGGCTAGCCCTCTACGAGCAGTACTTC.

As concerns this clonotype: A much bigger clone sits one base away, suggesting this may be a read error. V is TRBV6-2 or TRBV6-3 and J is TRBJ1-1; no clear D gene. Trimming stripped 6 bases from V and 1 base from J, with 12 bases between. Germline assignment: CDR1 MNHEY and CDR2 SVGEGT. The length of the CDR3 is 14 residues. The CDR3 sequence is CASSDQKRNTEAFF. The CDR3 DNA follows: TGTGCCAGCAGCGACCAGAAAAGGAACACTGAAGCTTTCTTT.

This chain joins TRBV20-1 and TRBJ1-1; D not resolved. V was clipped by 3 bases and J by 0 bases, with 8 bases between them. Germline lookup yields CDR1 DFQATT and CDR2 SNEGSKA (reference sequence). The CDR3 is 13 amino acids. CDR3: CSASYGMNTEAFF. In nucleotides, the CDR3 is TGCAGTGCTAGCTACGGGATGAACACTGAAGCTTTCTTT.

Concerning this clonotype: A much more abundant neighbour one base away suggests this may be a read error. This chain uses TRBV6-5 with TRBJ1-2, with D tentatively TRBD1 (5 bases). Germline V gives CDR1 MNHEY, CDR2 SVGAGI. V was cut by 2 bases and J by 5 bases, with 15 bases left in between. CDR3 length: 15 residues. CDR3 nucleotide sequence: TGTGCCAGCAGTTACCTACCCGGGGCAGCGTATGGCTACACCTTC. Translation: CASSYLPGAAYGYTF.

Concerning this clonotype: A much larger clone lies one base from this, so it may be a read error. The gene calls are TRBV6-2 or TRBV6-3 and TRBJ2-2; 7 positions agree with TRBD1. The V and J ends lost 7 bases and 6 bases, in that order; junction bases with no gene match: 8. The CDR3 is made up of 14 amino acids. Looked up from germline, CDR1 is MNHEY and CDR2 is SVGEGT. The CDR3: CASTRQGDPGELFF. DNA for the CDR3: TGTGCCAGCACTAGACAGGGAGACCCCGGGGAGCTGTTTTTT.

This clonotype turned up a few times. This sequence joins TRBV5-4 and TRBJ2-7; TRBD2 matches at 15 bases. After removal of 0 bases from V and 6 bases from J, the junction contained 7 bases not matched to a gene. The CDR3 has 17 residues. Germline V CDR1 and CDR2: SGHNT, YYREEE (reference sequence). CDR3 nucleotides: TGTGCCAGCAGCTTGGAAATGGGACTAGCGGGAGGTCGCGAGCAGTACTTC. Protein: CASSLEMGLAGGREQYF.

Of note for this clonotype: A much more abundant neighbour one base away suggests this may be a read error. The conserved phenylalanine or tryptophan is not found at the CDR3 terminus, so this likely reflects a read error. The chain uses TRBV5-4 and TRBJ2-5; maybe TRBD2 (9 bases). The ends were cut back, 4 bases at V and 7 bases at J, with 20 bases in the middle. There are 15 residues in the CDR3. Germline values: CDR1 SGHNT, CDR2 YYREEE (reference sequence). CDR3 loop: CASSIWDRREGTQYS. Here the CDR3 DNA reads TGTGCCAGCAGCATCTGGGACAGGCGGGAGGGGACCCAGTACTCC.

This clonotype was picked up a small number of times. The chain joins TRBV24-1 to TRBJ1-2; 8 bases are shared with TRBD1. Germline-derived CDR1 and CDR2 are KGHDR and SFDVKD. CDR3 length: 14 residues. Trimming cost V 1 base and J 8 bases; bases outside gene matches: 5. The CDR3 nucleotides read TGTGCCACCAGTGATTTCCGGACAGGGCGAGGCTACACCTTC. It codes for CATSDFRTGRGYTF.

As to this clonotype: It may be a read error: a sequence one base away is much more abundant. This sequence joins TRBV28 and TRBJ2-1; 7 bases fit TRBD2. The CDR3 loop spans 12 amino acids. Germline lookup yields CDR1 MDHEN and CDR2 SYDVKM. The CDR3 is CACRLARSKQFF. CDR3 nucleotides: TGTGCCTGCAGACTAGCTAGATCCAAGCAGTTCTTC.

Details on this clonotype: With a much larger clone just one base away, this may be a read error. The chain employs TRBV27 and TRBJ2-3, with D uncertain. Germline V gene sequence: CDR1 MNHEY, CDR2 SMNVEV (reference sequence). The length of the CDR3 is 15 residues. The CDR3 coding sequence is TGTGCCAGCAGTTTATCGTTGCTCAGCACAGATAAGCAGTATTTT. Its translation is CASSLSLLSTDKQYF.

The CDR3 sequence: CASSTYGGNRDGYTF. The CDR3 DNA follows: TGTGCCAGCAGCACCTACGGAGGGAATCGGGATGGCTACACCTTC. The V gene is TRBV7-2, the J gene TRBJ1-2; D uncertain. Germline CDR1 is SGHTA and CDR2 is FQGNSA. This CDR3 contains 15 residues. The V end lost 5 bases, the J end lost 6 bases, and 19 bases lay between the germline ends.

This clonotype has ten or more counts. The CDR3 DNA reads as TGTGCCAGCAGGCTCACGGGGGGACGACAAGAGCAGTACTTC. Its protein is CASRLTGGRQEQYF. This chain joins TRBV27 and TRBJ2-7, with 7 bases aligning to TRBD2. This CDR3 region has 14 residues. V lost 6 bases, J lost 7 bases, and 12 bases stayed unmatched. Germline V gives CDR1 MNHEY, CDR2 SMNVEV (reference sequence).

The V call is TRBV28, the J call TRBJ2-7; TRBD1 is a possible D gene (6 bases). Per germline, CDR1 MDHEN and CDR2 SYDVKM. This CDR3 is built from 14 residues. Trimming stripped 1 base from V and 4 bases from J, with 11 bases between. CDR3 coding DNA: TGTGCCAGCAGTTTATATTCAGGGGAATACGAGCAGTACTTC. Residues: CASSLYSGEYEQYF.

This clonotype was picked up many times. The J gene is TRBJ2-1, the V gene TRBV27; TRBD2 aligns across 8 bases. Germline V gives CDR1 MNHEY, CDR2 SMNVEV (reference sequence). The V gene end was trimmed by 8 bases and the J gene end by 1 base; junction bases not matched to a gene: 4. The CDR3 loop spans 14 amino acids. The CDR3 DNA sequence: TGTGCCAGCCGGGGGGGCCCTTCCTACAATGAGCAGTTCTTC. Translating it yields CASRGGPSYNEQFF.

This chain connects TRBV18 to TRBJ2-2; the match to TRBD2 covers 7 bases. The CDR3 has 14 residues. CDR1 is KGHSH and CDR2 is LQKENI in the germline V gene. V gave up 3 bases and J gave up 5 bases; unmatched junction bases: 3. CDR3 residues: CASSPLSGTGELFF. CDR3 in DNA: TGTGCCAGCTCACCTCTTAGCGGGACCGGGGAGCTGTTTTTT. The whole variable domain, filled in from reference TRBV18 and TRBJ2-2, reads NAGVMQNPRHLVRRRGQEARLRCSPMKGHSHVYWYRQLPEEGLKFMVYLQKENIIDESGMPKERFSAEFPKEGPSILRIQQVVRGDSAAYFCASSPLSGTGELFFGEGSRLTVL.

This chain uses TRBV7-3 with TRBJ2-3, with D possibly TRBD1 on 7 matching bases. The CDR3 contains 15 residues. Germline values: CDR1 SGHTA, CDR2 FQGTGA. Trimming left V 1 base short and J 5 bases short, with 13 bases between. CDR3 residues: CASSLSGQGGDTQYF. The CDR3 DNA reads TGTGCCAGCAGCTTAAGCGGTCAGGGGGGAGATACGCAGTATTTT.

To note about this clonotype: This could be a read error, since a much larger clone is one nucleotide away. The CDR3 sequence is CASGEPSRGEKLFF. The CDR3 DNA is TGTGCCAGCGGTGAACCCTCCAGGGGGGAAAAACTGTTTTTT. The chain combines TRBV25-1 with TRBJ1-4; 7 bases map to TRBD1. There are 14 residues in the CDR3. Looked up from germline, CDR1 is MGHDK and CDR2 is SYGVNS.

This clonotype has more than one count but fewer than ten. The chain recombines TRBV20-1 with TRBJ2-7; 12 positions match TRBD1. Germline-derived CDR1 and CDR2 are DFQATT and SNEGSKA (reference sequence). The ends lost 3 bases at V and 5 bases at J; junction bases unmatched: 5. This CDR3 is 14 amino acids long. The CDR3 spells CSARPGQGANEQYF. Written as DNA, the CDR3 is TGCAGTGCTAGGCCGGGACAGGGGGCCAACGAGCAGTACTTC.

This clonotype was counted a few times. The chain combines TRBV2 with TRBJ2-1; D is perhaps TRBD1 (6 bases). The CDR3 length is 12 residues. Looked up from germline, CDR1 is SNHLY and CDR2 is FYNNEI. V lost 4 bases and J 5 bases, leaving 6 bases between the germline ends. CDR3 sequence (DNA): TGTGCCAGCAGTGGGACAGACAATGAGCAGTTCTTC. Residues: CASSGTDNEQFF. Together with reference TRBV2 and TRBJ2-1, the CDR3 gives the full variable domain: EPEVTQTPSHQVTQMGQEVILRCVPISNHLYFYWYRQILGQKVEFLVSFYNNEISEKSEIFDDQFSVERPDGSNFTLKIRSTKLEDSAMYFCASSGTDNEQFFGPGTRLTVL.

The sample holds a few counts of this clonotype. This chain uses TRBV28 with TRBJ1-4; possibly TRBD1 for D (6 bases). Trimming stripped 2 bases from V and 8 bases from J, with 21 bases between. CDR3 size: 17 residues. Germline CDR1 and CDR2: MDHEN and SYDVKM. CDR3 amino acids: CASSLAGAGGEGEKLFF. CDR3 DNA: TGTGCCAGCAGTTTAGCCGGCGCGGGGGGCGAAGGAGAAAAACTGTTTTTT. Based on the CDR3 plus reference TRBV28 and TRBJ1-4, the full variable domain is DVKVTQSSRYLVKRTGEKVFLECVQDMDHENMFWYRQDPGLGLRLIYFSYDVKMKEKGDIPEGYSVSREKKERFSLILESASTNQTSMYLCASSLAGAGGEGEKLFFGSGTQLSVL.

The V gene is TRBV28, the J gene TRBJ2-1; D may correspond to TRBD1 or TRBD2 (5 bases each). The V end lost 0 bases, the J end lost 7 bases, and 16 bases lay between the germline ends. Germline V gene sequence: CDR1 MDHEN, CDR2 SYDVKM. This CDR3 comprises 16 residues. The CDR3 loop is CASSLWGREGLNEQFF. DNA of the CDR3: TGTGCCAGCAGTTTATGGGGGAGAGAGGGGCTGAATGAGCAGTTCTTC.

This clonotype was counted between two and nine times. The chain has TRBV29-1 and TRBJ2-7, with 9 bases that match TRBD1. CDR1 is SQVTM and CDR2 is ANQGSEA in the germline V gene. CDR3 length equals 13 residues. V was pared by 4 bases and J by 0 bases, with 1 base of the junction left unmatched. CDR3 amino acids: CSVGTGDSYEQYF. CDR3 DNA: TGCAGCGTTGGGACAGGGGACTCCTACGAGCAGTACTTC.

This chain links TRBV7-2 with TRBJ2-1; 10 bases are a match to TRBD2. The CDR3 is 15 amino acids. CDR1 and CDR2 (germline): SGHTA, FQGNSA. The V and J ends lost 5 bases and 6 bases, in that order; junction bases with no gene match: 7. CDR3 protein: CASSPALAGSNEQFF. The DNA of the CDR3 is TGTGCCAGCAGCCCAGCACTAGCGGGATCCAATGAGCAGTTCTTC.

Concerning this clonotype itself: Just one base apart from a much larger clone, this may be a read error. This rearrangement joins TRBV15 to TRBJ1-1, with D unresolved. The V end was cut by 2 bases, the J end by 9 bases, with 7 bases between. CDR1 LNHNV and CDR2 YYDKDF come from the germline V gene (reference sequence). This CDR3 is 11 amino acids long. The CDR3 nucleotides are TGTGCCACCAGCAGAATCTCTAAAGCTTTCTTT. The encoded protein is CATSRISKAFF.

The rearrangement joins TRBV15 to TRBJ2-7; TRBD2 is a possible D gene (5 bases). The CDR3 has 14 residues. Germline V gene sequence: CDR1 LNHNV, CDR2 YYDKDF (reference sequence). Between the trimmed V and J ends, which lost 5 bases and 7 bases, there was a span of 18 bases. The CDR3 here is CATSGGGVPLEQYF. Written as DNA, the CDR3 is TGTGCCACCAGCGGAGGTGGGGTACCCCTGGAGCAGTACTTC.